This T cell receptor beta chain was found in a study of T cells after yellow fever vaccination. The ends lost 4 bases at V and 4 bases at J; junction bases unmatched: 5. The germline V gene has CDR1 DFQATT and CDR2 SNEGSKA (reference sequence). The CDR3 length is 14 residues. This clonotype was seen repeatedly, ten times or more. What it binds is unknown. The authors made TCR cDNA by 5'RACE template switching, adding a universal primer site and UMIs. Each CDR3 protein gets one entry after TCRdb re-called the 5' RACE reads with MiXCR. The sample shows about 350,000 distinct CDR3 sequences, about 4% of them seen only once. Study results and caveats: Abundant clonotypes from the bulk population could have been carried over as contaminants into FACS-sorted repertoires. Booster sampling recovered most clones from primary vaccination (nearly 98% CD4, around 90% CD8).

The material sequenced was PBMCs, taken 5 days after the yellow fever booster vaccination. V usage is TRBV20-1 and J usage is TRBJ2-7; 12 nucleotides match TRBD2. The TCR comes from a man younger than 35 who received the YFV17D yellow fever vaccine. The CDR3 loop is CSAMPGTSGYEQYF. The DNA of the CDR3 is TGCAGTGCTATGCCCGGGACTAGCGGGTACGAGCAGTACTTC.